Following are 26 T cell receptor beta chains from one sample sequenced in a study of cytotoxic CD8 clonotypes in ibrutinib-treated CLL. The repertoire was sequenced with immunoSEQ multiplex PCR; TCRdb's copy has only in-frame clones and lacks some. This sample carries about 140,000 clones, about 80% of them seen once, and the ten largest clones take around 30%. The sample in question was PBMCs, obtained after 12 months of ibrutinib treatment. The receptor source for this set is a human donor with chronic lymphocytic leukemia.

This clone appeared once. The gene calls are TRBV6-4 and TRBJ2-3; weak D call: TRBD1 (6 bases). This CDR3 spans 14 amino acids. Trimming left V 3 bases short and J 1 base short, with 8 bases between. Germline loops: CDR1 MRHNA, CDR2 SNTAGT. In DNA form, the CDR3 reads TGTGCCAGCAGTGAACAGGGCGGCACAGATACGCAGTATTTT. It encodes CASSEQGGTDTQYF.

The chain uses TRBV19 and TRBJ2-7, with TRBD1 matching over 7 bases. CDR1 and CDR2 (germline): LNHDA, SQIVND (reference sequence). The CDR3 spans 14 residues. The V and J ends lost 5 bases and 3 bases, in that order; junction bases with no gene match: 7. The DNA for the CDR3 is TGTGCCAGTAGTCTGACAGGGCTCGGCTACGAGCAGTACTTC. This sequence encodes CASSLTGLGYEQYF.

This clone appeared many times. Other DNA sequences within the sample encode an identical CDR3. The rearrangement uses TRBV7-2 and TRBJ2-1; TRBD2 might be the D (5 bases). The germline CDR1 and CDR2 sequences are SGHTA and FQGNSA. The V end was cut by 3 bases, the J end by 3 bases, with 6 bases between. The CDR3 has 13 amino acids. For the CDR3, the DNA is TGTGCCAGCAGCTTGGGGAGCTACAATGAGCAGTTCTTC. Its translation is CASSLGSYNEQFF.

The V and J genes are TRBV19 and TRBJ1-2; 8 bases line up with TRBD1. Trimming cost V 4 bases and J 7 bases; bases outside gene matches: 8. CDR1 and CDR2 (germline): LNHDA, SQIVND (reference sequence). CDR3 length: 14 amino acids. The CDR3 DNA follows: TGTGCCAGTAGTACCCCTCAGGGGGCCTCTGGCTACACCTTC. Protein sequence: CASSTPQGASGYTF.

CDR3: CASSQDGGGEQFF. For the CDR3, the DNA is TGCGCCAGCAGCCAAGATGGAGGTGGTGAGCAGTTCTTC. The J gene is TRBJ2-1, the V gene TRBV4-3, with D perhaps matching TRBD2 (5 bases). The CDR3 has 13 amino acids. V was cut by 0 bases and J by 9 bases, with 9 bases left in between. Germline values: CDR1 LGHNA, CDR2 YSLEER.

The CDR3 DNA sequence: TGTGCCAGCAGTTTCTCATGGCGCCCGGACACTGAAGCTTTCTTT. Translating it yields CASSFSWRPDTEAFF. The V gene is TRBV28, the J gene TRBJ1-1; D unresolved. CDR3 length: 15 amino acids. Trimming pared 3 bases from V and 3 bases from J, leaving 14 bases between. In germline, CDR1 is MDHEN, CDR2 SYDVKM.

The chain is built from TRBV28 and TRBJ1-4; D is ambiguous. V was trimmed by 8 bases and J by 3 bases, leaving 16 bases between them. CDR1 and CDR2 (germline): MDHEN, SYDVKM. The CDR3 has 15 amino acids. The CDR3 bases are TGTGCCAGCGGATCGGGAGATGGAGCTAATGAAAAACTGTTTTTT. It yields the protein CASGSGDGANEKLFF.

The chain carries TRBV19 and TRBJ1-5, with a weak D call TRBD1 (6 bases). The germline V and J ends were trimmed by 6 bases and 4 bases, with 13 bases remaining between them. Germline lookup yields CDR1 LNHDA and CDR2 SQIVND (reference sequence). The CDR3 sequence is 14 residues long. The CDR3 nucleotides read TGTGCCAGTAGACCTTGGACAGAAAATCAGCCCCAGCATTTT. It yields the protein CASRPWTENQPQHF.

The chain joins TRBV5-1 to TRBJ2-5, with unresolved D. Per germline, CDR1 SGHRS and CDR2 YFSETQ. The V end was cut by 0 bases, the J end by 0 bases, with 12 bases between. The CDR3 loop spans 16 amino acids. This CDR3 is CASSLALVANQETQYF. The DNA of the CDR3 is TGCGCCAGCAGCTTGGCTTTGGTGGCGAACCAAGAGACCCAGTACTTC.

The chain combines TRBV15 with TRBJ2-1; D gene uncertain. V lost 3 bases, J lost 0 bases, and 12 bases lay in between. The CDR3 covers 16 residues. Looked up from germline, CDR1 is LNHNV and CDR2 is YYDKDF (reference sequence). CDR3 sequence reads: CATSSGIGVSYNEQFF. CDR3 bases: TGTGCCACCAGCAGTGGTATTGGGGTCTCCTACAATGAGCAGTTCTTC.

This chain links TRBV7-9 with TRBJ2-5; D ambiguous. This CDR3 spans 14 amino acids. The V end lost 1 base, the J end lost 2 bases, and 8 bases lay between the germline ends. The germline CDR1 and CDR2 sequences are SEHNR and FQNEAQ (reference sequence). CDR3: CASSLVGSQETQYF. The CDR3 DNA sequence: TGTGCCAGCAGCTTAGTCGGCAGTCAAGAGACCCAGTACTTC.

The chain couples TRBV9 to TRBJ2-7, with D unclear. V was pared by 1 base and J by 2 bases, with 13 bases between. Germline-derived CDR1 and CDR2 are SGDLS and YYNGEE. This CDR3 spans 15 amino acids. The CDR3 bases are TGTGCCAGCAGCGTATCCCACACGCGTACCTACGAGCAGTACTTC. This translates into CASSVSHTRTYEQYF. Full variable domain (rest looked up from reference TRBV9 and TRBJ2-7): DSGVTQTPKHLITATGQRVTLRCSPRSGDLSVYWYQQSLDQGLQFLIQYYNGEERAKGNILERFSAQQFPDLHSELNLSSLELGDSALYFCASSVSHTRTYEQYFGPGTRLTVT.

The V gene is TRBV6-1, the J gene TRBJ2-7, with D perhaps assigned TRBD1 or TRBD2 (5 bases each). This CDR3 spans 15 amino acids. Germline V lookup: CDR1 MNHNS, CDR2 SASEGT. In DNA form, the CDR3 reads TGTGCTTCAGAGGGGACCCCAGACTTCTCCTACGAGCAGTACTTC. Translating it yields CASEGTPDFSYEQYF.

The chain carries TRBV6-5 and TRBJ2-7; 8 positions agree with TRBD2. This CDR3 region has 14 residues. The germline V gene has CDR1 MNHEY and CDR2 SVGAGI. The V and J ends lost 8 bases and 2 bases, in that order; junction bases with no gene match: 8. The CDR3 here is CASGLPGLAYEQYF. CDR3 DNA sequence: TGTGCCAGCGGGTTACCGGGACTAGCCTACGAGCAGTACTTC.

This rearrangement joins TRBV11-2 to TRBJ1-1, with 9 positions matching TRBD1. Germline CDR1 and CDR2: SGHAT and FQNNGV. Trimming cost V 1 base and J 11 bases; bases outside gene matches: 11. The CDR3 consists of 15 residues. CDR3 coding DNA: TGTGCCAGCAGCTTAGCGTGGAGGACAGGGGAAGGGGCTTTCTTT. Amino acids: CASSLAWRTGEGAFF.

V is TRBV18 and J is TRBJ2-3; TRBD2 matches 13 bases. Germline-derived CDR1 and CDR2 are KGHSH and LQKENI. Trimming removed 2 bases from V and 2 bases from J; junction bases left unmatched: 7. The CDR3 totals 18 residues. The CDR3 DNA reads TGTGCCAGCTCACCATTATGGACTAGCGGGGGTCTCACAGATACGCAGTATTTT. Residues: CASSPLWTSGGLTDTQYF.

This chain links TRBV5-4 with TRBJ2-1; 8 positions agree with TRBD2. The CDR3 contains 16 residues. Per germline, CDR1 SGHNT and CDR2 YYREEE (reference sequence). V lost 1 base to trimming and J lost 3 bases; unmatched junction nucleotides: 6. The CDR3 DNA follows: TGTGCCAGCAGCTTGCTCGACCGGGGGGGCTACAATGAGCAGTTCTTC. Amino acid sequence: CASSLLDRGGYNEQFF.

The chain carries TRBV5-1 and TRBJ2-5, with 7 bases fitting TRBD2. Germline CDR1 and CDR2: SGHRS and YFSETQ. The CDR3 contains 15 residues. With V trimmed by 4 bases and J by 5 bases, 11 bases remained unmatched. CDR3 nucleotides: TGCGCCAGCAGCCGCACCGGCCGGGGAGGGGAGACCCAGTACTTC. It translates to CASSRTGRGGETQYF.

V is TRBV18 and J is TRBJ2-2, with a possible D match to TRBD2 (6 bases). Germline-derived CDR1 and CDR2 are KGHSH and LQKENI. Trimming left V 4 bases short and J 4 bases short, with 16 bases between. This CDR3 region has 16 residues. The DNA for the CDR3 is TGTGCCAGCTCACAACCGGGACCCGGGGGCACCGGGGAGCTGTTTTTT. Translating it yields CASSQPGPGGTGELFF.

The CDR3 DNA follows: TGTGCCAGCAGCTACGACGGGGAGCTGTTTTTT. Translation: CASSYDGELFF. This chain connects TRBV28 to TRBJ2-2; no definite D call. V shed 6 bases and J shed 7 bases, with 6 bases lying between them. The CDR3 totals 11 residues. Germline values: CDR1 MDHEN, CDR2 SYDVKM.

The gene calls are TRBV4-1 and TRBJ1-3, with D possibly matching TRBD1 (5 bases). This CDR3 is built from 16 residues. Per the germline V gene, CDR1 is MGHRA and CDR2 is YSYEKL. V was cut by 1 base and J by 4 bases, with 14 bases left in between. The CDR3 loop is CASSQVLRVYGNTIYF. The CDR3 region has the DNA TGCGCCAGCAGCCAAGTCCTCAGGGTTTACGGAAACACCATATATTTT.

CDR3 DNA: TGTGCCAGCAGTTTCCAGGGGCGAGGCGAGCAGTACTTC. This codes for CASSFQGRGEQYF. The J gene is TRBJ2-7, the V gene TRBV28; TRBD1 might be the D (6 bases). Germline-derived CDR1 and CDR2 are MDHEN and SYDVKM. V was clipped by 3 bases and J by 6 bases, with 12 bases between them. This CDR3 is 13 amino acids long.

The gene calls are TRBV9 and TRBJ2-7; 7 nucleotides match TRBD2. V dropped 0 bases and J dropped 2; count of bases not matched to a gene: 5. The CDR3 contains 15 residues. CDR1 and CDR2 from the germline V gene are SGDLS and YYNGEE. CDR3 amino acids: CASSVATSAAYEQYF. CDR3 in DNA: TGTGCCAGCAGCGTAGCTACTAGCGCCGCCTACGAGCAGTACTTC. Combining the CDR3 with reference TRBV9 and TRBJ2-7 gives the whole variable domain DSGVTQTPKHLITATGQRVTLRCSPRSGDLSVYWYQQSLDQGLQFLIQYYNGEERAKGNILERFSAQQFPDLHSELNLSSLELGDSALYFCASSVATSAAYEQYFGPGTRLTVT.

This clone was detected only once. At one end, the junction sequence differs from germline, possibly due to a read error. The V and J genes are TRBV19 and TRBJ2-5; TRBD1 agrees at 9 bases. The CDR3 has 14 residues. CDR1 LNHDA and CDR2 SQIVND come from the germline V gene (reference sequence). CDR3 sequence: CASRPTGGGETQYF. CDR3 bases: TGTGCGAGTAGACCGACAGGGGGAGGGGAGACCCAGTACTTC.

This rearrangement joins TRBV27 to TRBJ1-4, with TRBD1 matching over 7 bases. The V gene end was trimmed by 5 bases and the J gene end by 6 bases; junction bases not matched to a gene: 9. The germline V gene encodes CDR1 MNHEY and CDR2 SMNVEV (reference sequence). This CDR3 contains 15 residues. CDR3 nucleotide sequence: TGTGCCAGCAGTATAACAGGGGTGATTCATGAAAAACTGTTTTTT. Translated: CASSITGVIHEKLFF.

The J gene is TRBJ1-2, the V gene TRBV10-3; D possibly corresponds to TRBD1 (5 bases). Germline loops: CDR1 ENHRY, CDR2 SYGVKD. V shed 7 bases and J shed 6 bases, with 18 bases lying between them. The CDR3 extends over 14 amino acids. This CDR3 reads CAITPGPLGDGYTF. In nucleotides, the CDR3 is TGTGCCATCACCCCGGGGCCCTTGGGCGATGGCTACACCTTC.